This T cell receptor (beta chain) comes out of a study of OX40 agonist ivuxolimab in advanced cancers. The protocol was immunoSEQ multiplex PCR, while the TCRdb copy is restricted to in-frame clones and leaves out a portion. Of just over 50,000 clones listed, around 77% were seen once; the top ten hold 2%. This CDR3 region has 13 residues. From germline, CDR1 is MDHEN and CDR2 SYDVKM. Trimming left V 2 bases short and J 3 bases short, with 7 bases between. The sample was CD4+ or CD8+ T cells sorted from blood, taken in a trial of the OX40 agonist ivuxolimab. This clonotype was sampled from an adult with an advanced solid tumor such as melanoma, head and neck, liver or kidney cancer. The chain employs TRBV28 and TRBJ2-5; D is ambiguous. CDR3 sequence reads: CASSLSVKETQYF. CDR3 DNA sequence: TGTGCCAGCAGTTTAAGCGTAAAAGAGACCCAGTACTTC.